Listed here are 14 T cell receptor beta chains from one sample, sequenced in a study of brain T cells in children with intractable seizures. The method was immunoSEQ multiplex PCR; TCRdb's version includes in-frame clones alone and lacks a portion of them. The sample has 110,000 or so clones, approximately 94% seen once. The specimen was peripheral blood, collected at surgery. These receptor sequences come from a boy under two years old with hemimegalencephaly and intractable seizures.

The chain recombines TRBV5-6 with TRBJ2-4, with unresolved D. This CDR3 is 15 amino acids long. V lost 4 bases, J lost 1 base, and 12 bases lay in between. Germline lookup yields CDR1 SGHDT and CDR2 YYEEEE. CDR3 residues: CASSPFRLAKNIQYF. DNA of the CDR3: TGTGCCAGCAGCCCCTTCCGGTTGGCCAAAAACATTCAGTACTTC.

This clone was seen a few times. This chain connects TRBV5-1 to TRBJ1-4; 8 positions match TRBD1. The CDR3 runs to 14 residues. Germline V gene data show CDR1 as SGHRS and CDR2 as YFSETQ. V trimming: 4 bases; J trimming: 8 bases; junction bases outside the gene matches: 7. The CDR3 DNA reads as TGCGCCAGCAGCCCGACAGGGGCTGGGGAAAAACTGTTTTTT. Its translation is CASSPTGAGEKLFF.

The rearrangement links TRBV5-1 to TRBJ2-1; 10 bases align to TRBD2. With 1 base clipped from V and 6 bases from J, the junction kept 7 bases outside the gene matches. From germline, CDR1 is SGHRS and CDR2 YFSETQ. The CDR3 contains 16 residues. This CDR3 is CASSLRGAGGVNEQFF. The CDR3 nucleotides read TGCGCCAGCAGCTTGAGGGGAGCGGGAGGGGTCAATGAGCAGTTCTTC.

The chain uses TRBV3-1 (or the pseudogene TRBV3-2) and TRBJ2-5; D is possibly TRBD2 (5 bases). V lost 0 bases and J 6 bases, leaving 14 bases between the germline ends. The CDR3 totals 15 residues. Germline loops: CDR1 LGHDT, CDR2 YNNKEL (reference sequence). The chain's CDR3 is CASSQDAAGGKTQYF. DNA for the CDR3: TGTGCCAGCAGCCAAGATGCGGCGGGTGGAAAGACCCAGTACTTC.

CDR3 in DNA: TGTGCCAGCAGCTTAGGCCCCCGTAATGAAAAACTGTTTTTT. Its protein is CASSLGPRNEKLFF. The chain couples TRBV11-2 to TRBJ1-4; the D is unclear. Looked up from germline, CDR1 is SGHAT and CDR2 is FQNNGV. V lost 1 base and J 4 bases, leaving 7 bases between the germline ends. This CDR3 has 14 residues.

The chain links TRBV9 to TRBJ2-3; 14 bases match TRBD2. Germline loops: CDR1 SGDLS, CDR2 YYNGEE. The V gene end was trimmed by 0 bases and the J gene end by 1 base; junction bases not matched to a gene: 4. CDR3 length equals 18 residues. CDR3 residues: CASSVAGLAGAGTDTQYF. CDR3 DNA: TGTGCCAGCAGCGTAGCGGGACTAGCGGGAGCGGGCACAGATACGCAGTATTTT.

The V and J genes are TRBV6-6 and TRBJ2-3; 13 nucleotides align to TRBD2. CDR3 size: 20 residues. Trimming at V came to 5 bases and at J to 5 bases, leaving 19 bases not matched to a gene. In germline, CDR1 is MNHNY, CDR2 SVGAGI (reference sequence). The CDR3 coding sequence is TGTGCCAGCAGTCGGCCCCGGGGACTAGCGGGAAAAGGGGGGGGAGATACGCAGTATTTT. It translates to CASSRPRGLAGKGGGDTQYF.

The chain employs TRBV6-5 and TRBJ1-1, with D possibly matching TRBD1 (5 bases). Trimming pared 5 bases from V and 6 bases from J, leaving 16 bases between. The CDR3 loop spans 14 amino acids. Germline lookup yields CDR1 MNHEY and CDR2 SVGAGI. The CDR3 DNA reads TGTGCCAGCAGTCTGGGACGGGGTTCCGCTGAAGCTTTCTTT. Translation: CASSLGRGSAEAFF.

The chain couples TRBV7-9 to TRBJ2-7; 7 bases match TRBD1. Germline CDR1 SEHNR, CDR2 FQNEAQ (reference sequence). This CDR3 contains 15 residues. Trimming at V came to 5 bases and at J to 2 bases, leaving 9 bases not matched to a gene. CDR3 DNA sequence: TGTGCCAGCAGCCCTTCGACAGGGCCGACCTACGAGCAGTACTTC. It specifies CASSPSTGPTYEQYF. The full variable domain, its missing parts supplied by reference TRBV7-9 and TRBJ2-7, is DTGVSQNPRHKITKRGQNVTFRCDPISEHNRLYWYRQTLGQGPEFLTYFQNEAQLEKSRLLSDRFSAERPKGSFSTLEIQRTEQGDSAMYLCASSPSTGPTYEQYFGPGTRLTVT.

V and J are TRBV21-1 and TRBJ2-4; the table's D call, TRBD1, was not checked against the DNA. TRBV21-1 is described as a pseudogene. The CDR3 has 19 amino acids. CDR3 sequence reads: CASSVRTASSSPHKNIQYF. The CDR3 DNA reads as TGTGCCAGCAGCGTCCGGACAGCTTCCTCTTCGCCCCACAAAAACATTCAGTACTTC.

This sequence joins TRBV10-3 and TRBJ2-3, with D possibly matching TRBD2 (6 bases). From germline, CDR1 is ENHRY and CDR2 SYGVKD. This CDR3 contains 16 residues. The V gene lost 6 bases and the J gene lost 0 bases, with 16 bases spanning the gap. The CDR3, as DNA: TGTGCCATCAGAGAACCGGGACTCCCTAGCACAGATACGCAGTATTTT. Its protein is CAIREPGLPSTDTQYF.

The V and J genes are TRBV19 and TRBJ1-2; the D gene is possibly TRBD1 (6 bases). CDR3 length: 13 amino acids. Germline lookup yields CDR1 LNHDA and CDR2 SQIVND (reference sequence). V gave up 5 bases and J gave up 4 bases, with 11 bases separating them. CDR3 nucleotide sequence: TGTGCCAGTAGTCCCCTCAGGGGCTATGGCTACACCTTC. Its translation is CASSPLRGYGYTF.

This sequence joins TRBV19 and TRBJ2-5; the D call may be TRBD1 or TRBD2 (5 bases each). With 3 bases removed from V and 1 base from J, the gap between germline ends came to 18 bases. The CDR3 spans 17 residues. The germline CDR1 and CDR2 sequences are LNHDA and SQIVND (reference sequence). CDR3 sequence: CASSIISRVGIQETQYF. The CDR3 bases are TGTGCCAGTAGTATTATTTCCAGGGTCGGGATCCAAGAGACCCAGTACTTC. The full variable domain, with the rest looked up from reference TRBV19 and TRBJ2-5, is DGGITQSPKYLFRKEGQNVTLSCEQNLNHDAMYWYRQDPGQGLRLIYYSQIVNDFQKGDIAEGYSVSREKKESFPLTVTSAQKNPTAFYLCASSIISRVGIQETQYFGPGTRLLVL.

This clone was seen only a few times. This chain links TRBV7-2 with TRBJ2-2; D is uncertain. Germline CDR1 and CDR2: SGHTA and FQGNSA. The V and J ends lost 5 bases and 7 bases respectively, with 11 bases between them. This CDR3 spans 13 amino acids. In DNA, the CDR3 is TGTGCCAGCAGCCTTGACTCCCTCGGGGAGCTGTTTTTT. Its protein is CASSLDSLGELFF.